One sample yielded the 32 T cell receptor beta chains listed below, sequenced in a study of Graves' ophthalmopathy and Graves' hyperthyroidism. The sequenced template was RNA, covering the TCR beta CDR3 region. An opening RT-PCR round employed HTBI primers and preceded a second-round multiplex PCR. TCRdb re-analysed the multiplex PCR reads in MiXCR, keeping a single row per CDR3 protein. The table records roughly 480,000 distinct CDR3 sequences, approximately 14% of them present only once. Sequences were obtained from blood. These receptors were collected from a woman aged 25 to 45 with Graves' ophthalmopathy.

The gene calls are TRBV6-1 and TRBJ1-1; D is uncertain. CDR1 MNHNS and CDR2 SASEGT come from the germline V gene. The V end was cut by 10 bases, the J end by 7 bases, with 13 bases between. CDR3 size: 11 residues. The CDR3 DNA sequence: TGTGCCACCCTTCAGGTGGGTGAAGCTTTCTTT. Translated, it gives CATLQVGEAFF.

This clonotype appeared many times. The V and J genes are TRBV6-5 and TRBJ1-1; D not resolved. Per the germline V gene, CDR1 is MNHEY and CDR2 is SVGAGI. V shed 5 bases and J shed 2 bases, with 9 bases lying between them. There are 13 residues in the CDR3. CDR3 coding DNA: TGTGCCAGCAGTACCGGCCATAACACTGAAGCTTTCTTT. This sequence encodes CASSTGHNTEAFF.

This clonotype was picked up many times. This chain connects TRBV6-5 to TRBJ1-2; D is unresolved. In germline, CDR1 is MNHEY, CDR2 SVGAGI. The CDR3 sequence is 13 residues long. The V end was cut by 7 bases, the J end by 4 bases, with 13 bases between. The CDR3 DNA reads TGTGCCAGCATACCGGCCGGAGGCTATGGCTACACCTTC. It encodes CASIPAGGYGYTF.

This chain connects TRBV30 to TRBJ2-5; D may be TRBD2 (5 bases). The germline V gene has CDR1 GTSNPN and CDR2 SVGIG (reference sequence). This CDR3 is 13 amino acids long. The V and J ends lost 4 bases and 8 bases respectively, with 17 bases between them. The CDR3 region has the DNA TGTGCCTGGACCCGCGGGTGGGCCGATACCCAGTACTTC. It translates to CAWTRGWADTQYF.

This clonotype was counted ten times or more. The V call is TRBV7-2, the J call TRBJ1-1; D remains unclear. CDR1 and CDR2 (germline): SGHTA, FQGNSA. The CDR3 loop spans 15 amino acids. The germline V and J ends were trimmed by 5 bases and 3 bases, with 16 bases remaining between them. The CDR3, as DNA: TGTGCCAGCAGCCTAGGGCGCGTACAGTACACTGAAGCTTTCTTT. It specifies CASSLGRVQYTEAFF.

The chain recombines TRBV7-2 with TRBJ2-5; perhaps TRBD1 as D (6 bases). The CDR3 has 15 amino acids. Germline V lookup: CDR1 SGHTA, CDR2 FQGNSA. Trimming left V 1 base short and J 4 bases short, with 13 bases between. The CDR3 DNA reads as TGTGCCAGCAGCTTAGTTCCTCAGGGGCTAGAGACCCAGTACTTC. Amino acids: CASSLVPQGLETQYF.

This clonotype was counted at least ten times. In DNA form, the CDR3 reads TGTGCCAGCAGTCACACCTTAGGCGGGGAGCTGTTTTTT. It is translated as CASSHTLGGELFF. This chain joins TRBV12-3 or TRBV12-4 and TRBJ2-2; D not resolved. V shed 5 bases and J shed 7 bases, with 11 bases lying between them. This CDR3 has 13 amino acids.

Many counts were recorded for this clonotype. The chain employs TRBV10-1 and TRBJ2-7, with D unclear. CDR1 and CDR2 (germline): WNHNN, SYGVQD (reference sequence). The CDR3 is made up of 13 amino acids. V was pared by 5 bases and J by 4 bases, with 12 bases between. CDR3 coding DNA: TGCGCCAGCAGTCCCACTCCCGAATACGAGCAGTACTTC. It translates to CASSPTPEYEQYF.

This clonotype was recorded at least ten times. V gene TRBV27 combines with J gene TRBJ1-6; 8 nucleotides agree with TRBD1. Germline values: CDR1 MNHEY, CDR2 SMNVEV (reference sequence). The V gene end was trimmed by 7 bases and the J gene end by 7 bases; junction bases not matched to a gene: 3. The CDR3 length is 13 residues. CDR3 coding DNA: TGTGCCAGCACCAGGGGGCGGAATTCACCCCTCCACTTT. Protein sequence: CASTRGRNSPLHF.

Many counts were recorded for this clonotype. Here the CDR3 DNA reads TGTGCCAGCATTGGGACAGGGGCGGACACTGAAGCTTTCTTT. Translated: CASIGTGADTEAFF. The chain couples TRBV6-1 to TRBJ1-1, with TRBD1 matching over 10 bases. Germline CDR1 reads MNHNS; CDR2 reads SASEGT. V was clipped by 7 bases and J by 3 bases; unmatched bases: 5. CDR3 length equals 14 residues.

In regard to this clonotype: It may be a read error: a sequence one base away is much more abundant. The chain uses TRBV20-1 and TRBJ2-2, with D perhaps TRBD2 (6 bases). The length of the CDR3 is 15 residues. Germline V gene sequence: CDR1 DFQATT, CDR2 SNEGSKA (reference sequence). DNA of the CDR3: TGCAGTGCTCTCCCCACCGGGTTCTACACCGGGGGGCTGTTTTTT. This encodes CSALPTGFYTGGLFF.

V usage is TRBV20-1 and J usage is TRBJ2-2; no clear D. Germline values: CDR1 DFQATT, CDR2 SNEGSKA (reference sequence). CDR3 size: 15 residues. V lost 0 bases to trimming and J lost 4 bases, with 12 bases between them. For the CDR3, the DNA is TGCAGTGCTAGAGATCCGGGTACCAGCACCGGGGAGCTGTTTTTT. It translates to CSARDPGTSTGELFF.

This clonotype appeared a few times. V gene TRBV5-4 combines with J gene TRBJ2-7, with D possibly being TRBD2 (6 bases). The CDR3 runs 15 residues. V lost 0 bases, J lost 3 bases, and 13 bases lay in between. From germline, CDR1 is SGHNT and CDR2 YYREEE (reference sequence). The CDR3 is CASSLDLLGGYEQYF. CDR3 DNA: TGTGCCAGCAGCTTGGATCTGTTGGGGGGCTACGAGCAGTACTTC.

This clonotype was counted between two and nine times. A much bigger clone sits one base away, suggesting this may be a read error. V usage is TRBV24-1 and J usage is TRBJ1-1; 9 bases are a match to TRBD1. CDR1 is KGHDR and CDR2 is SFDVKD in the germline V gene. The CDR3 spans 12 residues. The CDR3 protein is CATSQGAGWACF. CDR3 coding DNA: TGTGCCACCTCACAGGGGGCGGGTTGGGCTTGCTTT.

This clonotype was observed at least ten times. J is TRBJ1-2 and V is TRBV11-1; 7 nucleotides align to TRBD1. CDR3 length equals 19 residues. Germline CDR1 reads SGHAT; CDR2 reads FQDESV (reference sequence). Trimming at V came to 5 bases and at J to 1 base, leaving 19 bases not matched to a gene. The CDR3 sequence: CASSTTTDRDNFYNYGYTF. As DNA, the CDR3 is TGTGCCAGCAGCACAACGACCGACAGGGACAACTTTTATAACTATGGCTACACCTTC.

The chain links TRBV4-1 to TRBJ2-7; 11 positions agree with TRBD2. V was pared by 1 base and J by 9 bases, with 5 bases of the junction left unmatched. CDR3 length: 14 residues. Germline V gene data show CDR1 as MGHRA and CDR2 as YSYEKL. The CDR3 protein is CASSQVLAGVGQYF. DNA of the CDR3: TGCGCCAGCAGCCAAGTACTAGCGGGGGTCGGGCAGTACTTC.

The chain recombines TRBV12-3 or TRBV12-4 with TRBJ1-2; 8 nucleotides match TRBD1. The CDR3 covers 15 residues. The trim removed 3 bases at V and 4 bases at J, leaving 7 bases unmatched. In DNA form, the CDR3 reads TGTGCCAGCAGTTTTCCCGAGACAGGGGTCTATGGCTACACCTTC. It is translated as CASSFPETGVYGYTF.

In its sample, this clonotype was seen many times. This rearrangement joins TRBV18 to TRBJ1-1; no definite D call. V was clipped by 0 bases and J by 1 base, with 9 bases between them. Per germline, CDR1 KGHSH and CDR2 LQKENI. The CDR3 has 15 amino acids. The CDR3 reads CASSPPSRSNTEAFF. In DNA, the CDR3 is TGTGCCAGCTCACCACCATCCAGGTCGAACACTGAAGCTTTCTTT.

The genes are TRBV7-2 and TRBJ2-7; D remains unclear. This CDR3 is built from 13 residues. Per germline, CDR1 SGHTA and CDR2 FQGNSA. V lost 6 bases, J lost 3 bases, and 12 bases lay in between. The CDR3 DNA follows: TGTGCCAGCAGTTACCAAACAAACTACGAGCAGTACTTC. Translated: CASSYQTNYEQYF.

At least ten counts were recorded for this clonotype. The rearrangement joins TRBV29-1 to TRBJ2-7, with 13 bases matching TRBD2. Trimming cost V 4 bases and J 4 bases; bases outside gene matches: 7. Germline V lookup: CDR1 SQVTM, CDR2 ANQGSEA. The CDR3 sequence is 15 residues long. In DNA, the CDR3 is TGCAGCGTTGTCCCCGGGACTAGCGGGATGTACGAGCAGTACTTC. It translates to CSVVPGTSGMYEQYF.

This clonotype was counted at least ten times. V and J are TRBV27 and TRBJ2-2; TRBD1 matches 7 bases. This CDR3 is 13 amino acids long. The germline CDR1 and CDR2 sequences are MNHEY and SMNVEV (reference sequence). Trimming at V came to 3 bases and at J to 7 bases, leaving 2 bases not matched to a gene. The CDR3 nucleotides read TGTGCCAGCAGTTTTACAGGGGTCGGGGAGCTGTTTTTT. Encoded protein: CASSFTGVGELFF.

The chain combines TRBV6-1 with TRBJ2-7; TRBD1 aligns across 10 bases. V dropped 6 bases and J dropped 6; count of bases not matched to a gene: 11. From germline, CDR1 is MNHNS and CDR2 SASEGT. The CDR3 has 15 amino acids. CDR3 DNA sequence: TGTGCCAGCAGCAAATCCGGGACAGGGGCTCGCGAGCAGTACTTC. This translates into CASSKSGTGAREQYF.

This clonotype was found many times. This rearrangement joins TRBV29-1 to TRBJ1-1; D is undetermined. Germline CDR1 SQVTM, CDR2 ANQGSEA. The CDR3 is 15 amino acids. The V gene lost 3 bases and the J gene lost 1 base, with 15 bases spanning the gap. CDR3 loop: CSVEPTGITNTEAFF. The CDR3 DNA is TGCAGCGTTGAGCCCACCGGGATAACGAACACTGAAGCTTTCTTT.

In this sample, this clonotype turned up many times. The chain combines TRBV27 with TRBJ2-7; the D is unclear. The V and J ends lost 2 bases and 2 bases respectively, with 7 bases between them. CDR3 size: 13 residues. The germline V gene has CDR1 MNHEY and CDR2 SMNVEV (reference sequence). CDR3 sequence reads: CASSLNGPYEQYF. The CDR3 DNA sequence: TGTGCCAGCAGTTTAAACGGACCCTACGAGCAGTACTTC.

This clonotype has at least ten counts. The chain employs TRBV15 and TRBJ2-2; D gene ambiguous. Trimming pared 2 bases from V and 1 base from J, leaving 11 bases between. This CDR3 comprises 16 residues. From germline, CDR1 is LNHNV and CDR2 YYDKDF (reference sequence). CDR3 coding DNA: TGTGCCACCAGCAGACTTATTCTGGAGAACACCGGGGAGCTGTTTTTT. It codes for CATSRLILENTGELFF.

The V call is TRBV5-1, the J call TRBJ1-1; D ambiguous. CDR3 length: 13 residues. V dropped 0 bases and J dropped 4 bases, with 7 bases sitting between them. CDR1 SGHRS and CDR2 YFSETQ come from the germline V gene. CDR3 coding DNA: TGCGCCAGCAGCTTGGGAGTAAGCACTGAAGCTTTCTTT. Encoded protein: CASSLGVSTEAFF.

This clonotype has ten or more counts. The CDR3: CASSFGQYEQYF. The CDR3 coding sequence is TGTGCCAGCAGTTTCGGGCAGTACGAGCAGTACTTC. The V and J genes are TRBV12-3 or TRBV12-4 and TRBJ2-7; D gene uncertain. The CDR3 totals 12 residues. Deletions cut 3 bases from V and 4 bases from J, with 7 bases between.

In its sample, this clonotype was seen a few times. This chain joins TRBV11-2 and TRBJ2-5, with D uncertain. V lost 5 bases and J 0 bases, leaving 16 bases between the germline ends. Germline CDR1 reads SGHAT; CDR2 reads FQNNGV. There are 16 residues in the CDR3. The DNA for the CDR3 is TGTGCCAGCAGCCACTACCTGGGGAAATACCAAGAGACCCAGTACTTC. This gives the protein CASSHYLGKYQETQYF.

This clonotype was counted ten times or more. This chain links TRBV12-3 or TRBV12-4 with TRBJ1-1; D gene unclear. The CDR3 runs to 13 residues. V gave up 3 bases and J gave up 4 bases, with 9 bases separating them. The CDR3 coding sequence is TGTGCCAGCAGTTTCAGGACCTTCACTGAAGCTTTCTTT. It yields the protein CASSFRTFTEAFF.

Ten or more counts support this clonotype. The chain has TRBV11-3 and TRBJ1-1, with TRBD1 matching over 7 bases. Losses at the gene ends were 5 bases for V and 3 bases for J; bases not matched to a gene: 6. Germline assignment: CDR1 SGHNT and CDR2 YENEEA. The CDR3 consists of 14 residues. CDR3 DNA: TGTGCCAGCAGCGCGGGGACAGCATACACTGAAGCTTTCTTT. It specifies CASSAGTAYTEAFF.

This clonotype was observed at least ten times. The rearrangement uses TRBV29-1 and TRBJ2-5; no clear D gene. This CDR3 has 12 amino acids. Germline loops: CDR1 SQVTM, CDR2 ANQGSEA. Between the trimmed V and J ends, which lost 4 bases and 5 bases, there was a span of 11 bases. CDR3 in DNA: TGCAGCGTTGGCGACATAAAGGAGACCCAGTACTTC. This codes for CSVGDIKETQYF.

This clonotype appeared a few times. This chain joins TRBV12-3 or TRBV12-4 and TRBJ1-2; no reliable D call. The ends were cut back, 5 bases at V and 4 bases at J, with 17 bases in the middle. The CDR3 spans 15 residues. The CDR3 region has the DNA TGTGCCAGCAGTCTCCTCGGCAGGTCTACCTATGGCTACACCTTC. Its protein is CASSLLGRSTYGYTF.